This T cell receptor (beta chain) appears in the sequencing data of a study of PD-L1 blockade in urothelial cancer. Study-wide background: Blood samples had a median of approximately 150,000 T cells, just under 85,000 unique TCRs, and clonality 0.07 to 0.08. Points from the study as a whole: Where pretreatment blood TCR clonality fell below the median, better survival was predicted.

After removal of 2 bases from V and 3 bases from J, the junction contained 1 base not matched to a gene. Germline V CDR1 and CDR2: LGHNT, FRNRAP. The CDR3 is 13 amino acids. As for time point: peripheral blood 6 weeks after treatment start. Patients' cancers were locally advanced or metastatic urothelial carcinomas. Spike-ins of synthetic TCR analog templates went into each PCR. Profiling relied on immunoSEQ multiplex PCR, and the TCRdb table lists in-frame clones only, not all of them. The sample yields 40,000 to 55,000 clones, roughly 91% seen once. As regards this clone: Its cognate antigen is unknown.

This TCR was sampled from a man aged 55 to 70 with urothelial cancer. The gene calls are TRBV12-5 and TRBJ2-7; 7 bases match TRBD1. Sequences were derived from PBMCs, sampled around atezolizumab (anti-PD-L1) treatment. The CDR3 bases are TGTGCTAGTGGTTTGAGGGACAGCTACGAGCAGTACTTC. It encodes CASGLRDSYEQYF.